The rows below give T cell receptor beta chains drawn from one sample of a study of T cell changes during pregnancy in multiple sclerosis. Produced via immunoSEQ multiplex PCR; TCRdb's table is partial and in-frame only. The repertoire holds 71,000 or so clones, with about 92% as singletons. The material sequenced was peripheral blood, taken in the third trimester of pregnancy. All receptors derive from a female donor with multiple sclerosis, enrolled in a pregnancy study. Each CDR3 is given with its conserved first and last residue. The D gene is left open where the match is weak. Clone size is shown for a subset of rows, as once, few, many or a class of expanded clone.

clone_size,j_call,v_call,d_call,cdr3_aa,cdr3_nt
.,TRBJ1-2,TRBV19,.,CASSIGGGANYGYTF,TGTGCCAGTAGTATAGGTGGAGGGGCTAACTATGGCTACACCTTC
.,TRBJ2-7,TRBV18,TRBD1,CASSPDRDSYEQYF,TGTGCCAGCTCACCAGACAGGGATTCATACGAGCAGTACTTC
.,TRBJ1-1,TRBV6-1,.,CASSEQGFTEAFF,TGTGCCAGCAGTGAACAGGGTTTCACTGAAGCTTTCTTT
.,TRBJ2-2,TRBV5-4,.,CASSSQGISTGELFF,TGTGCCAGCAGCTCACAGGGCATCTCCACCGGGGAGCTGTTTTTT
once,TRBJ1-2,TRBV30,.,CAWSLTSHPVYGYTF,TGTGCCTGGAGCTTGACAAGCCACCCTGTCTATGGCTACACCTTC
.,TRBJ1-1,TRBV9,.,CASSGTGLGTEAFF,TGTGCCAGCAGCGGAACAGGGCTGGGGACTGAAGCTTTCTTT
.,TRBJ2-1,TRBV5-1,TRBD1,CASSLGAGGLGNEQFF,TGCGCCAGCAGCTTGGGAGCAGGGGGCTTAGGCAATGAGCAGTTCTTC
.,TRBJ1-2,TRBV27,.,CASSLQGYGYTF,TGTGCCAGCAGTTTACAGGGTTATGGCTACACCTTC
.,TRBJ2-1,TRBV12-5,TRBD2,CASGAGREYNEQFF,TGTGCTAGTGGTGCCGGGAGGGAATACAATGAGCAGTTCTTC
.,TRBJ2-3,TRBV7-9,.,CASSLDGSGRIADTQYF,TGTGCCAGCAGCTTAGATGGATCTGGGAGGATTGCAGATACGCAGTATTTT
.,TRBJ2-5,TRBV5-1,TRBD2,CASSYSGGETQYF,TGCGCCAGCAGCTACTCGGGGGGAGAGACCCAGTACTTC
.,TRBJ2-7,TRBV9,TRBD2,CASSVGLAATYEQYF,TGTGCCAGCAGCGTGGGACTAGCGGCCACCTACGAGCAGTACTTC
.,TRBJ2-1,TRBV18,.,CASSPETGLSYNEQFF,TGTGCCAGCTCGCCTGAGACCGGACTGAGCTACAATGAGCAGTTCTTC
few,TRBJ1-3,TRBV7-3,.,CASSFTVGNTIYF,TGTGCCAGCAGCTTCACAGTGGGAAACACCATATATTTT
.,TRBJ1-2,TRBV30,TRBD1,CAWSVDRVYGYTF,TGTGCCTGGAGTGTAGACAGGGTCTATGGCTACACCTTC
.,TRBJ2-5,TRBV21-1,.,CASSRADQETQYF,TGTGCCAGCAGCAGGGCAGATCAAGAGACCCAGTACTTC
large,TRBJ2-4,TRBV30,.,CACLDRSKNIQYF,TGTGCCTGCCTAGACAGGAGCAAAAACATTCAGTACTTC
.,TRBJ1-2,TRBV2,.,CASSIAGFSNSYGYTF,TGTGCCAGCAGCATAGCAGGGTTTAGTAACAGCTATGGCTACACCTTC
.,TRBJ1-3,TRBV30,TRBD1,CAWTARQGDTIYF,TGTGCCTGGACCGCCCGACAGGGTGACACCATATATTTT
.,TRBJ1-2,TRBV6-5,.,CASRPGGGGAYGYTF,TGTGCCAGCAGACCAGGAGGGGGGGGCGCGTATGGCTACACCTTC
.,TRBJ2-1,TRBV5-1,TRBD1,CASSQQGSSYNEQFF,TGCGCCAGCAGCCAACAGGGGAGCTCCTACAATGAGCAGTTCTTC
.,TRBJ1-5,TRBV6-5,.,CASSSGNQPQHF,TGTGCCAGCAGTTCGGGAAATCAGCCCCAGCATTTT
.,TRBJ1-5,TRBV19,.,CASSSGPTHGNQPQHF,TGTGCCAGTAGTTCAGGCCCCACGCACGGCAATCAGCCCCAGCATTTT
once,TRBJ2-7,TRBV6-6,.,CASRRGPNYEQYF,TGTGCCAGCAGGCGGGGACCTAACTACGAGCAGTACTTC
.,TRBJ2-1,TRBV7-3,TRBD2,CASSLTSGRTNEQFF,TGTGCCAGCAGCTTAACATCCGGGAGGACCAATGAGCAGTTCTTC
.,TRBJ2-3,TRBV29-1,TRBD1,CSVEETTGQGSTDTQYF,TGCAGCGTTGAAGAAACAACTGGACAGGGGTCCACAGATACGCAGTATTTT
.,TRBJ1-2,TRBV28,TRBD1,CASSFRDRVNYGYTF,TGTGCCAGCAGTTTTAGGGACAGGGTAAACTATGGCTACACCTTC
.,TRBJ1-1,TRBV5-1,TRBD1,CASSLVGQGNTEAFF,TGCGCCAGCAGCTTGGTTGGACAGGGGAACACTGAAGCTTTCTTT
.,TRBJ1-2,TRBV6-5,TRBD1,CASRPGTARGYTF,TGTGCCAGCAGACCTGGGACAGCTCGTGGCTACACCTTC
.,TRBJ1-1,TRBV5-1,.,CASSFVDGAPEAFF,TGCGCCAGCAGCTTCGTTGACGGAGCTCCCGAAGCTTTCTTT